The 31 T cell receptor beta chains presented below share a single source sample, sequenced in a study of blood T cell repertoires in COVID-19 (dated by TCRdb to 2020 to 2022). Library construction relied on the immunoSEQ multiplex PCR assay. TCRdb stores this immuneACCESS table with in-frame sequences only. Part of the clones is absent; in the studies checked, under half of the shortfall reflects unresolved V genes, and no reason is known for the rest. In all, the sample holds 35,000 to 45,000 clones, and 80% to 90% of those were seen once. Around 6.2% of the sample goes to the ten largest clones. Sequencing was performed on peripheral blood. Receptor source: a human donor in a cohort sampled during active COVID-19.

This sequence joins TRBV12-5 and TRBJ2-7; D call uncertain. Trimming took 3 bases from V and 7 from J, leaving 7 bases between them. This CDR3 is 11 amino acids long. CDR1 LGHNT and CDR2 FRNRAP come from the germline V gene. As DNA, the CDR3 is TGTGCTAGTGGTTTTACCGGGGAGCAGTACTTC. Residues: CASGFTGEQYF.

V is TRBV3-1 (or the pseudogene TRBV3-2) and J is TRBJ1-5, with 7 bases identical to TRBD1. The CDR3 is made up of 18 amino acids. V trimming: 2 bases; J trimming: 1 base; junction bases outside the gene matches: 11. Germline CDR1 and CDR2: LGHDT and YNNKEL (reference sequence). CDR3 nucleotides: TGTGCCAGCAGCCAACCTGCCAGGGGGGTCGAAAGCAATCAGCCCCAGCATTTT. Protein product: CASSQPARGVESNQPQHF.

The genes are TRBV12-3 or TRBV12-4 and TRBJ2-7; possibly TRBD2 for D (5 bases). With 6 bases removed from V and 6 bases from J, the gap between germline ends came to 15 bases. This CDR3 contains 13 residues. CDR3 nucleotides: TGTGCCAGCAGCCGGGCTAGCTCAGGCGAGCAGTACTTC. It translates to CASSRASSGEQYF.

V and J are TRBV7-8 and TRBJ2-5; D gene uncertain. Germline values: CDR1 SGHVS, CDR2 FQNEAQ. The CDR3 covers 14 residues. The germline V and J ends were trimmed by 3 bases and 9 bases, with 17 bases remaining between them. The CDR3 loop is CASSFRQAEKAQYF. CDR3 nucleotides: TGTGCCAGCAGCTTTAGGCAGGCCGAAAAGGCCCAGTACTTC.

This sequence joins TRBV10-3 and TRBJ2-1; 7 nucleotides align to TRBD1. This CDR3 is 13 amino acids long. Germline CDR1 reads ENHRY; CDR2 reads SYGVKD. Trimming took 9 bases from V and 5 from J; bases not matched to a gene: 7. The CDR3 is CAMRGLTNNEQFF. The CDR3 region has the DNA TGTGCCATGAGGGGGCTTACAAACAATGAGCAGTTCTTC.

This chain joins TRBV7-9 and TRBJ1-3; no clear D. Trimming took 7 bases from V and 0 from J, leaving 4 bases between them. This CDR3 contains 12 residues. Germline assignment: CDR1 SEHNR and CDR2 FQNEAQ (reference sequence). The CDR3 DNA follows: TGTGCCAGCACTTACTCTGGAAACACCATATATTTT. Translation gives CASTYSGNTIYF.

This clone was recorded only once. The chain links TRBV20-1 to TRBJ2-7; no definite D call. CDR1 DFQATT and CDR2 SNEGSKA come from the germline V gene (reference sequence). CDR3 size: 11 residues. With 1 base removed from V and 3 bases from J, the gap between germline ends came to 4 bases. The CDR3 nucleotides read TGCAGTGCTAGAGCCTTCTACGAGCAGTACTTC. Translating it yields CSARAFYEQYF.

Only a few counts were recorded for this clone. The chain uses TRBV29-1 and TRBJ2-2; no clear D. This CDR3 comprises 13 residues. Trimming shortened V by 7 bases and J by 1 base, and 10 bases separated the two germline ends. Germline CDR1 reads SQVTM; CDR2 reads ANQGSEA. The CDR3 DNA sequence: TGCAGCGCCAATGACTTGAACACCGGGGAGCTGTTTTTT. Amino acids: CSANDLNTGELFF.

The CDR3 spells CASSDGTAYEQYF. Written as DNA, the CDR3 is TGTGCCAGCAGTGACGGGACAGCCTACGAGCAGTACTTC. The chain employs TRBV6-1 and TRBJ2-7; 7 bases line up with TRBD1. V gave up 3 bases and J gave up 2 bases; unmatched junction bases: 1. Germline V gives CDR1 MNHNS, CDR2 SASEGT. CDR3 length equals 13 residues.

The chain recombines TRBV10-3 with TRBJ1-5; a possible D gene is TRBD1 (6 bases). Germline CDR1 reads ENHRY; CDR2 reads SYGVKD. The CDR3 has 18 amino acids. V lost 7 bases and J lost 2, with 24 bases in between. CDR3 in DNA: TGTGCCATCATGGGGGCGGCCCCCCCCATTAGTGGCAATCAGCCCCAGCATTTT. Translating it yields CAIMGAAPPISGNQPQHF.

This clone was detected once. V usage is TRBV21-1 and J usage is TRBJ1-3; the table's D call, TRBD1, has no DNA check behind it. TRBV21-1 is a known pseudogene. The CDR3 has 17 amino acids. CDR3 in DNA: TGTGCCAGCAGCAAAATCGGCAGGGGGCGCTCTGGAAACACCATATATTTT. Residues: CASSKIGRGRSGNTIYF.

The chain is built from TRBV9 and TRBJ1-4, with D maybe TRBD1 (6 bases). This CDR3 comprises 15 residues. CDR1 and CDR2 from the germline V gene are SGDLS and YYNGEE. Trimming removed 0 bases at V and 6 bases at J, with 12 bases between. Written as DNA, the CDR3 is TGTGCCAGCAGCGTAGCTGGGCGGGGGCATGAAAAACTGTTTTTT. Its translation: CASSVAGRGHEKLFF.

The chain couples TRBV7-9 to TRBJ1-2; the match to TRBD1 covers 9 bases. This CDR3 spans 14 amino acids. With 4 bases clipped from V and 6 bases from J, the junction kept 6 bases outside the gene matches. Germline V gene sequence: CDR1 SEHNR, CDR2 FQNEAQ (reference sequence). CDR3 loop: CASSSGQGADGYTF. The CDR3 nucleotides are TGTGCCAGCAGCTCGGGACAGGGTGCGGATGGCTACACCTTC.

The rearrangement joins TRBV3-1 (or the pseudogene TRBV3-2) to TRBJ2-1, with D possibly matching TRBD2 (7 bases). Germline assignment: CDR1 LGHDT and CDR2 YNNKEL (reference sequence). V dropped 4 bases and J dropped 7 bases, with 17 bases sitting between them. The CDR3 totals 15 residues. CDR3 coding DNA: TGTGCCAGCAGCCCACGGGGGGCCGGGGTGAATGAGCAGTTCTTC. It encodes CASSPRGAGVNEQFF.

This sequence joins TRBV4-2 and TRBJ1-2; TRBD1 might be the D (6 bases). This CDR3 contains 14 residues. V was shortened by 4 bases and J by 3 bases, with 12 bases between the two germline ends. The V gene's germline CDR1 is LGHNA and CDR2 YNFKEQ. CDR3 loop: CASSPDRTDYGYTF. The CDR3 DNA sequence: TGTGCCAGCAGCCCGGATCGGACAGACTATGGCTACACCTTC.

This chain joins TRBV7-6 and TRBJ2-7; 9 nucleotides align to TRBD2. Germline V gene lookup returns CDR1 SGHVS and CDR2 FNYEAQ. V trimming: 5 bases; J trimming: 6 bases; junction bases outside the gene matches: 8. The CDR3 runs to 14 residues. CDR3 sequence reads: CASSNAGGGREQYF. As DNA, the CDR3 is TGTGCCAGCAGCAACGCGGGGGGGGGTCGCGAGCAGTACTTC.

This rearrangement joins TRBV9 to TRBJ2-3; tentative D call: TRBD1 (6 bases). In germline, CDR1 is SGDLS, CDR2 YYNGEE. V shed 6 bases and J shed 1 base, with 15 bases lying between them. This CDR3 is built from 15 residues. The CDR3 here is CASNYQGHGTDTQYF. For the CDR3, the DNA is TGTGCCAGCAACTACCAGGGGCACGGCACAGATACGCAGTATTTT.

This chain uses TRBV4-1 with TRBJ1-1; D is perhaps TRBD1 (5 bases). CDR1 is MGHRA, CDR2 YSYEKL, per germline. V was clipped by 1 base and J by 0 bases, with 6 bases between them. The CDR3 totals 14 residues. The CDR3, as DNA: TGCGCCAGCAGCCAAGCGACAGTGAACACTGAAGCTTTCTTT. Its protein product is CASSQATVNTEAFF.

The rearrangement uses TRBV5-5 and TRBJ1-4; 7 nucleotides align to TRBD1. The ends lost 4 bases at V and 6 bases at J; junction bases unmatched: 6. The V gene's germline CDR1 is SGHKS and CDR2 YYEKEE (reference sequence). The length of the CDR3 is 14 residues. CDR3 sequence reads: CASSTGTEHEKLFF. The CDR3 DNA sequence: TGTGCCAGCAGCACCGGGACAGAGCATGAAAAACTGTTTTTT.

CDR3: CASSLGVVAGGYNEQFF. CDR3 nucleotide sequence: TGTGCCAGCAGCTTGGGTGTGGTAGCGGGGGGCTACAATGAGCAGTTCTTC. The chain carries TRBV5-5 and TRBJ2-1, with 10 bases fitting TRBD2. The CDR3 has 17 residues. CDR1 and CDR2 from the germline V gene are SGHKS and YYEKEE (reference sequence). The V and J ends lost 0 bases and 3 bases, in that order; junction bases with no gene match: 6.

The chain carries TRBV18 and TRBJ1-2, with D possibly TRBD1 on 5 matching bases. The CDR3 loop spans 13 amino acids. Germline CDR1 is KGHSH and CDR2 is LQKENI. Trimming took off 6 bases at V and 8 bases at J, with 16 bases between the two ends. The CDR3 protein is CASSPGGREGYTF. The CDR3, as DNA: TGTGCCAGCTCCCCTGGCGGCAGGGAAGGCTACACCTTC.

The V call is TRBV28, the J call TRBJ2-3, with 9 bases matching TRBD2. CDR1 MDHEN and CDR2 SYDVKM come from the germline V gene. The CDR3 extends over 18 amino acids. Trimming took 8 bases from V and 0 from J; bases not matched to a gene: 15. For the CDR3, the DNA is TGTGCCAGCCAAAGTGACCCCGCCGGGACTAGCAGCACAGATACGCAGTATTTT. It encodes CASQSDPAGTSSTDTQYF.

The chain carries TRBV10-3 and TRBJ1-1; unclear D gene. Trimming took 3 bases from V and 6 from J, leaving 20 bases between them. Germline values: CDR1 ENHRY, CDR2 SYGVKD. The CDR3 has 16 residues. CDR3 in DNA: TGTGCCATCAGTGATCTGTTAGGCGGCAGCCACCCTGAAGCTTTCTTT. Translation: CAISDLLGGSHPEAFF.

The rearrangement uses TRBV6-1 and TRBJ1-2; TRBD1 matches 10 bases. V was pared by 2 bases and J by 5 bases, with 11 bases of the junction left unmatched. Germline V gives CDR1 MNHNS, CDR2 SASEGT. This CDR3 contains 17 residues. Here the CDR3 reads CASSERGQGRLGYGYTF. The CDR3 DNA reads TGTGCCAGCAGTGAACGGGGACAGGGGCGGCTGGGGTATGGCTACACCTTC.

The V and J genes are TRBV20-1 and TRBJ1-2, with no clear D. Looked up from germline, CDR1 is DFQATT and CDR2 is SNEGSKA (reference sequence). The CDR3 spans 13 residues. Trimming removed 3 bases from V and 4 bases from J, with 12 bases in between. For the CDR3, the DNA is TGCAGTGCTAGTGGGCAGGCCGGCTATGGCTACACCTTC. Translation: CSASGQAGYGYTF.

This clone is judged medium-sized. The chain joins TRBV7-9 to TRBJ2-1; 8 bases fit TRBD2. J gave up 7 bases and V 9 bases, and 5 bases lay outside the gene matches. CDR1 and CDR2 from the germline V gene are SEHNR and FQNEAQ (reference sequence). CDR3 length: 12 residues. The CDR3: CASQRERNEQFF. The CDR3 bases are TGTGCCAGTCAGCGGGAGCGGAATGAGCAGTTCTTC.

The chain has TRBV7-2 and TRBJ2-3; possibly TRBD2 for D (6 bases). Trimming pared 5 bases from V and 2 bases from J, leaving 14 bases between. Germline lookup yields CDR1 SGHTA and CDR2 FQGNSA. The CDR3 sequence is 15 residues long. In DNA, the CDR3 is TGTGCCAGCAGCCCTATGGGGGGACCCACAGATACGCAGTATTTT. Its protein product is CASSPMGGPTDTQYF.

The V gene is TRBV5-1, the J gene TRBJ2-3; D may be TRBD2 (5 bases). The CDR3 is 14 residues long. The germline V and J ends were trimmed by 3 bases and 4 bases, with 12 bases remaining between them. Germline CDR1 reads SGHRS; CDR2 reads YFSETQ. The CDR3 coding sequence is TGCGCCAGCAGCTCAGGACGGCGGGCAGATACGCAGTATTTT. This sequence encodes CASSSGRRADTQYF.

The J gene is TRBJ2-5, the V gene TRBV7-2; D gene unclear. The germline CDR1 and CDR2 sequences are SGHTA and FQGNSA. The CDR3 spans 16 residues. Between the trimmed V and J ends, which lost 1 base and 3 bases, there was a span of 15 bases. The CDR3, as DNA: TGTGCCAGCAGCTTAGGGTATTCAAGCCTTAAAGAGACCCAGTACTTC. It translates to CASSLGYSSLKETQYF.

The chain combines TRBV30 with TRBJ1-2; 8 bases are shared with TRBD1. Per the germline V gene, CDR1 is GTSNPN and CDR2 is SVGIG (reference sequence). This CDR3 contains 13 residues. After removal of 4 bases from V and 4 bases from J, the junction contained 5 bases not matched to a gene. CDR3 nucleotide sequence: TGTGCCTGGAACCGGGACAGGCCCTATGGCTACACCTTC. Its translation is CAWNRDRPYGYTF.

The gene calls are TRBV29-1 and TRBJ1-5; D gene ambiguous. Germline-derived CDR1 and CDR2 are SQVTM and ANQGSEA. The CDR3 runs to 12 residues. Between the trimmed V and J ends, which lost 4 bases and 0 bases, there was a span of 4 bases. The CDR3 coding sequence is TGCAGCGTTGGGCATAGCAATCAGCCCCAGCATTTT. It yields the protein CSVGHSNQPQHF. Full variable domain (remainder filled in from reference TRBV29-1 and TRBJ1-5): SAVISQKPSRDICQRGTSLTIQCQVDSQVTMMFWYRQQPGQSLTLIATANQGSEATYESGFVIDKFPISRPNLTFSTLTVSNMSPEDSSIYLCSVGHSNQPQHFGDGTRLSIL.